This entry features one TCR beta chain sequence. These data are taken from a study of blood T cell repertoires in COVID-19. Sequenced by immunoSEQ multiplex PCR; TCRdb stores in-frame clones only, minus some. The data contain about 160,000 clones, more than 75% of them singletons. The CDR3 has 15 amino acids. CDR1 and CDR2 from the germline V gene are SGHRS and YFSETQ. The V gene end was trimmed by 2 bases and the J gene end by 4 bases; junction bases not matched to a gene: 6. Sequences were obtained from peripheral blood. The clonotype was recovered from a man in his 70s with acute or convalescent COVID-19. The rearrangement links TRBV5-1 to TRBJ2-3; 8 positions agree with TRBD2. The CDR3 protein is CASSLEAGDPDTQYF. CDR3 DNA: TGCGCCAGCAGCTTAGAAGCGGGAGACCCAGATACGCAGTATTTT.